The sequence of this T cell receptor beta chain was determined in a study of cytomegalovirus exposure and HLA in healthy donors. 13 Jbeta primers and 60 Vbeta primers were used for the PCR. The assay was immunoSEQ multiplex PCR, and TCRdb's table has in-frame clones only and misses some. This specimen shows 190,000 or so clones; the ten leading clones hold approximately 0.74%. Worth noting for this clone: Its specificity is not known.

Study observations and caveats: Prediction of most subjects' HLA-A and HLA-B alleles by TCR beta sequences was reportedly accurate.

This sequence originates from a boy aged 5-17 years in good health and CMV-seronegative. Material: PBMCs.

The chain's CDR3 is CAIRTGTSGGLTTGELFF. The CDR3 coding sequence is TGTGCCATAAGGACCGGGACTAGCGGGGGGCTAACGACCGGGGAGCTGTTTTTT. The chain employs TRBV5-4 and TRBJ2-2, with TRBD2 matching over 15 bases. The CDR3 extends over 18 amino acids. The ends lost 9 bases at V and 5 bases at J; junction bases unmatched: 14. The germline gives CDR1 SGHNT, CDR2 YYREEE (reference sequence).